This TCR beta chain was retrieved from a study of blood T cell repertoires in COVID-19. Study-wide background: PBMCs, B-cell-depleted T cells, or T cells provided the cDNA or gDNA that made up the material.

CDR1 SGHDN and CDR2 FVKESK come from the germline V gene. The CDR3 covers 13 residues. V was shortened by 4 bases and J by 6 bases, with 10 bases between the two germline ends. The authors' processing: Quantification of nucleated cells was approximated via reference gene primer amplification. Data came from immunoSEQ multiplex PCR; TCRdb stores just in-frame clones and leaves some out. The V and J calls and clone size were taken over from that table, and D and trimming were inferred from the DNA. The sample records 190,000 or so clones, 87% being singletons. Individuals drawn from about 26 US areas were roughly 18 to 95 years old. For recovered donors of Cohort 3, there were two negative PCRs, clearance, or symptom resolution.

This clonotype originated in a woman in her twenties or thirties who had recovered from COVID-19. Sequencing input: PBMCs or T cells enriched from blood (not recorded which). This chain uses TRBV14 with TRBJ1-5; TRBD1 might be the D (5 bases). CDR3 protein: CASSPHGGQPQHF. The DNA for the CDR3 is TGTGCCAGCAGCCCTCACGGGGGTCAGCCCCAGCATTTT.